These 10 T cell receptor beta chains were sequenced from one sample in a study of T-cell reconstitution after alpha-beta-depleted transplantation in children. A library of TCRbeta sequences, prepared with unique molecular identifiers, was generated. Each CDR3 protein gets one entry after TCRdb re-called the PCR reads with MiXCR. The sample includes hundreds of thousands of distinct CDR3 sequences, 12% seen only once; the top ten take around 5.8%. This specimen was PBMCs from the stem cell graft donor, taken from the stem cell graft. Source of these receptors: a human donor who donated a stem cell graft to a child with combined immunodeficiency.

This clonotype showed up just once. J is TRBJ2-5 and V is TRBV4-1; 13 bases fit TRBD2. Germline CDR1 reads MGHRA; CDR2 reads YSYEKL. This CDR3 comprises 16 residues. V lost 3 bases and J lost 2; bases outside the gene matches: 3. CDR3 protein: CASSQGLAGTQETQYF. CDR3 sequence (DNA): TGCGCCAGCAGCCAGGGACTAGCGGGGACTCAAGAGACCCAGTACTTC.

The V call is TRBV7-3, the J call TRBJ1-6; 8 positions match TRBD1. The germline gives CDR1 SGHTA, CDR2 FQGTGA. Trimming at V came to 2 bases and at J to 5 bases, leaving 5 bases not matched to a gene. CDR3 length: 16 amino acids. CDR3 coding DNA: TGTGCCAGCAGCTTACAGAGACAGGGGAATAATTCACCCCTCCACTTT. Translating gives CASSLQRQGNNSPLHF.

J is TRBJ1-2 and V is TRBV9; 10 bases are a match to TRBD1. The V and J ends lost 4 bases and 1 base, in that order; junction bases with no gene match: 10. Germline values: CDR1 SGDLS, CDR2 YYNGEE. The CDR3 is 17 amino acids. In DNA form, the CDR3 reads TGTGCCAGCAGCCTCCGGGACAGGGGTAGGGGTAACTATGGCTACACCTTC. Encoded protein: CASSLRDRGRGNYGYTF.

The chain carries TRBV27 and TRBJ1-1, with D unclear. Trimming cost V 6 bases and J 1 base, with 12 bases left between them. CDR3 length: 14 residues. Germline V gene lookup returns CDR1 MNHEY and CDR2 SMNVEV (reference sequence). Here the CDR3 reads CASRPTTWNTEAFF. CDR3 DNA sequence: TGTGCCAGCAGACCGACAACCTGGAACACTGAAGCTTTCTTT.

The V call is TRBV24-1, the J call TRBJ2-5, with TRBD1 matching 8 bases. This CDR3 is built from 14 residues. Trimming took 3 bases from V and 5 from J; bases not matched to a gene: 4. Germline CDR1 KGHDR, CDR2 SFDVKD. The DNA of the CDR3 is TGTGCCACCAGTGATATGAACAGGGGGGAGACCCAGTACTTC. Residues: CATSDMNRGETQYF.

This clonotype was counted at least ten times. V gene TRBV11-2 combines with J gene TRBJ1-1, with D unclear. Germline V lookup: CDR1 SGHAT, CDR2 FQNNGV. V lost 5 bases and J 1 base, leaving 8 bases between the germline ends. The CDR3 sequence is 13 residues long. CDR3 protein: CASSLTTNTEAFF. CDR3 coding DNA: TGTGCCAGCAGCCTCACGACGAACACTGAAGCTTTCTTT.

The J gene is TRBJ1-1, the V gene TRBV20-1; 7 bases are a match to TRBD1. V gave up 1 base and J gave up 11 bases; unmatched junction bases: 7. Germline V CDR1 and CDR2: DFQATT, SNEGSKA (reference sequence). There are 12 residues in the CDR3. CDR3 nucleotide sequence: TGCAGTGCTAGAGGGGACAGCCCTAGGGCTTTCTTT. It translates to CSARGDSPRAFF.

This clonotype has a handful of counts. The chain recombines TRBV10-2 with TRBJ2-1; 8 nucleotides agree with TRBD2. The CDR3 length is 15 residues. Germline-derived CDR1 and CDR2 are WSHSY and SAAADI. Losses at the gene ends were 1 base for V and 9 bases for J; bases not matched to a gene: 8. The CDR3 here is CASSEWRGGWGEQFF. CDR3 nucleotide sequence: TGCGCCAGCAGTGAGTGGCGCGGGGGGTGGGGTGAGCAGTTCTTC.

V and J are TRBV10-3 and TRBJ2-4; possibly TRBD1 for D (6 bases). The CDR3 has 17 amino acids. V was pared by 11 bases and J by 2 bases, with 25 bases between. Germline V lookup: CDR1 ENHRY, CDR2 SYGVKD. The CDR3 region is CASALGPGEKTKNIQYF. CDR3 bases: TGTGCCTCGGCCCTAGGACCAGGGGAGAAGACCAAAAACATTCAGTACTTC.

V usage is TRBV5-6 and J usage is TRBJ2-7, with unresolved D. This CDR3 is 14 amino acids long. V was cut by 3 bases and J by 0 bases, with 10 bases left in between. The germline V gene has CDR1 SGHDT and CDR2 YYEEEE. In DNA form, the CDR3 reads TGTGCCAGCAGCTGGCGGACGGTCTCCTACGAGCAGTACTTC. It is translated as CASSWRTVSYEQYF.